Shown below are 32 T cell receptor beta chains from a single sample sequenced in a study of shared clonotypes between healthy human individuals. Assay: immunoSEQ multiplex PCR; the TCRdb copy retains only in-frame clones and omits some. The sample yields millions of clones, 93% seen once. The sample was naive CD4+ T cells from PBMCs. Subset given: CD45RA+ positively selected. These receptors were obtained from a man between 18 and 29 years old in good health. Some clones in this sample may be carry-over from other donors' samples.

This chain uses TRBV7-3 with TRBJ1-2; tentative D call: TRBD1 (5 bases). V gave up 3 bases and J gave up 3 bases, with 11 bases separating them. The CDR3 totals 14 residues. Germline lookup yields CDR1 SGHTA and CDR2 FQGTGA. The CDR3 reads CASSLGGSDYGYTF. The CDR3 DNA reads as TGTGCCAGCAGCTTGGGGGGTTCCGACTATGGCTACACCTTC.

This chain joins TRBV11-2 and TRBJ2-7, with 9 bases fitting TRBD2. The CDR3 covers 16 residues. Per germline, CDR1 SGHAT and CDR2 FQNNGV. The J segment lost 3 bases and the V segment lost 4 bases, leaving 10 bases of the junction unmatched. The CDR3 DNA sequence: TGTGCCAGCAGCTACCCGACAAAACTAGCGGGCTACGAGCAGTACTTC. Its translation is CASSYPTKLAGYEQYF.

V is TRBV19 and J is TRBJ2-7; a weak D match, TRBD1 (6 bases). The CDR3 consists of 15 residues. Trimming left V 0 bases short and J 2 bases short, with 11 bases between. CDR1 and CDR2 from the germline V gene are LNHDA and SQIVND (reference sequence). CDR3 region: CASSIDPRGPYEQYF. DNA for the CDR3: TGTGCCAGTAGTATAGACCCCAGGGGACCCTACGAGCAGTACTTC.

On this clone: One end of the junction is discordant with germline, which a read error may explain. The chain is built from TRBV30 and TRBJ1-1, with D tentatively TRBD1 (5 bases). Germline V gene sequence: CDR1 GTSNPN, CDR2 SVGIG (reference sequence). The CDR3 is made up of 11 amino acids. The CDR3 sequence is CVTGRTTEAFF. In DNA form, the CDR3 reads TGCGTGACGGGGCGAACTACTGAAGCTTTCTTT.

This chain joins TRBV27 and TRBJ2-6; 8 bases are shared with TRBD1. The CDR3 loop spans 17 amino acids. Per germline, CDR1 MNHEY and CDR2 SMNVEV (reference sequence). The V and J ends lost 3 bases and 0 bases, in that order; junction bases with no gene match: 4. In DNA, the CDR3 is TGTGCCAGCAGTTTTCAGGGGGCGCACTCTGGGGCCAACGTCCTGACTTTC. As protein: CASSFQGAHSGANVLTF.

This clone occurred a few times. J is TRBJ1-2 and V is TRBV5-1; D gene uncertain. CDR3 length: 14 residues. Between the trimmed V and J ends, which lost 0 bases and 2 bases, there was a span of 8 bases. Germline CDR1 reads SGHRS; CDR2 reads YFSETQ. In nucleotides, the CDR3 is TGCGCCAGCAGCTTGGATACAGAGAACTATGGCTACACCTTC. This gives the protein CASSLDTENYGYTF.

This clone has only a few counts. The chain is built from TRBV10-3 and TRBJ1-1, with D uncertain. The CDR3 totals 11 residues. V shed 4 bases and J shed 3 bases, with 3 bases lying between them. The V gene's germline CDR1 is ENHRY and CDR2 SYGVKD. CDR3 sequence (DNA): TGTGCCATCAGTGTGGACACTGAAGCTTTCTTT. Translated: CAISVDTEAFF.

The rearrangement links TRBV9 to TRBJ2-7; D tentatively reads TRBD1 or TRBD2 (6 bases each). Between the trimmed V and J ends, which lost 5 bases and 2 bases, there was a span of 17 bases. The germline gives CDR1 SGDLS, CDR2 YYNGEE. The CDR3 sequence is 15 residues long. CDR3 nucleotides: TGTGCCAGCAGTAGAACGGGGGCGAGGACCTACGAGCAGTACTTC. Residues: CASSRTGARTYEQYF.

The chain employs TRBV4-1 and TRBJ2-1, with D possibly called TRBD1 or TRBD2 (7 bases each). Trimming took 3 bases from V and 8 from J, leaving 17 bases between them. The CDR3 spans 15 residues. Germline V gives CDR1 MGHRA, CDR2 YSYEKL. The CDR3 sequence: CASSQWPGGEDEQFF. CDR3 nucleotide sequence: TGCGCCAGCAGCCAGTGGCCAGGGGGGGAGGATGAGCAGTTCTTC.

The V call is TRBV27, the J call TRBJ2-1, with TRBD2 matching 10 bases. CDR1 and CDR2 from the germline V gene are MNHEY and SMNVEV (reference sequence). The CDR3 is 14 amino acids. V dropped 6 bases and J dropped 9; count of bases not matched to a gene: 8. The CDR3 DNA reads TGTGCCAGCAGCTCCCTAGCGGGAGAGACTGAGCAGTTCTTC. Its protein product is CASSSLAGETEQFF.

As for this clone: This same CDR3 is encoded by further DNA sequences in the sample. The J gene is TRBJ2-2, the V gene TRBV5-1; D is unresolved. The germline gives CDR1 SGHRS, CDR2 YFSETQ. V was shortened by 0 bases and J by 4 bases, with 7 bases between the two germline ends. This CDR3 has 14 residues. The CDR3 nucleotides read TGCGCCAGCAGCTTGGATAGCCGCACCGGGGAGCTGTTTTTT. Translating gives CASSLDSRTGELFF. Full variable domain (remainder filled in from reference TRBV5-1 and TRBJ2-2): KAGVTQTPRYLIKTRGQQVTLSCSPISGHRSVSWYQQTPGQGLQFLFEYFSETQRNKGNFPGRFSGRQFSNSRSEMNVSTLELGDSALYLCASSLDSRTGELFFGEGSRLTVL.

The chain employs TRBV23-1 and TRBJ2-7; 14 bases agree with TRBD2. TRBV23-1 is an ORF; its function is uncertain. The CDR3 loop spans 16 amino acids. V lost 6 bases to trimming and J lost 4 bases; unmatched junction nucleotides: 8. The CDR3 DNA sequence: TGCGCCAGCAGCCCAGGGACTAGCGGGAGAACATACGAGCAGTACTTC. Translated: CASSPGTSGRTYEQYF.

In this sample, this clone turned up once. The J gene is TRBJ2-1, the V gene TRBV7-9, with TRBD2 matching 12 bases. The trim removed 4 bases at V and 5 bases at J, leaving 6 bases unmatched. Germline V gene sequence: CDR1 SEHNR, CDR2 FQNEAQ (reference sequence). The CDR3 length is 16 residues. The CDR3 nucleotides read TGTGCCAGCAGCTCTCTAGCGGGAGGGCTAAACAATGAGCAGTTCTTC. Encoded protein: CASSSLAGGLNNEQFF.

The J gene is TRBJ2-7, the V gene TRBV6-1; maybe TRBD2 (6 bases). V was pared by 10 bases and J by 0 bases, with 16 bases between. The CDR3 runs to 14 residues. Germline loops: CDR1 MNHNS, CDR2 SASEGT. The CDR3 is CAIGSYRSSYEQYF. DNA of the CDR3: TGTGCCATCGGGAGCTACAGGAGCTCCTACGAGCAGTACTTC.

The rearrangement joins TRBV19 to TRBJ1-5; D not resolved. This CDR3 region has 16 residues. The V end lost 6 bases, the J end lost 5 bases, and 20 bases lay between the germline ends. Germline V gene data show CDR1 as LNHDA and CDR2 as SQIVND (reference sequence). CDR3 bases: TGTGCCAGTAGCGCATGGCGAGGTCTCGGTGATCAGCCCCAGCATTTT. Its protein is CASSAWRGLGDQPQHF.

The chain employs TRBV23-1 and TRBJ2-5; D is perhaps TRBD1 (6 bases). TRBV23-1 has ORF status, its function being uncertain. V shed 3 bases and J shed 3 bases, with 20 bases lying between them. This CDR3 region has 17 residues. The CDR3 nucleotides are TGCGCCAGCAGTCAGGCCTATATCGGGACATCCAAAGAGACCCAGTACTTC. Its protein is CASSQAYIGTSKETQYF.

The CDR3 loop is CASSRYGTSGRAGDTQYF. CDR3 nucleotide sequence: TGTGCCAGCAGCCGATATGGGACTAGCGGGAGGGCCGGGGATACGCAGTATTTT. V gene TRBV9 combines with J gene TRBJ2-3, with 16 bases fitting TRBD2. Germline CDR1 is SGDLS and CDR2 is YYNGEE. After removal of 4 bases from V and 6 bases from J, the junction contained 11 bases not matched to a gene. The CDR3 contains 18 residues.

This clone appeared once. The rearrangement joins TRBV9 to TRBJ2-1, with D possibly being TRBD2 (6 bases). The CDR3 is 17 residues long. V was clipped by 1 base and J by 4 bases, with 18 bases between them. Germline CDR1 SGDLS, CDR2 YYNGEE. CDR3: CASSVTTPGSGYNEQFF. The CDR3 DNA reads TGTGCCAGCAGCGTAACGACCCCTGGGAGCGGGTACAATGAGCAGTTCTTC. Complete variable domain (other parts from reference TRBV9 and TRBJ2-1): DSGVTQTPKHLITATGQRVTLRCSPRSGDLSVYWYQQSLDQGLQFLIQYYNGEERAKGNILERFSAQQFPDLHSELNLSSLELGDSALYFCASSVTTPGSGYNEQFFGPGTRLTVL.

This clone was recorded a few times. This sequence joins TRBV5-1 and TRBJ1-2; D might be TRBD1 (5 bases). Trimming took 4 bases from V and 4 from J, leaving 11 bases between them. Germline CDR1 and CDR2: SGHRS and YFSETQ. The length of the CDR3 is 13 residues. CDR3 bases: TGCGCCAGCAGCCCGGACACTCCCTATGGCTACACCTTC. This translates into CASSPDTPYGYTF.

About this clone itself: The same CDR3 is also encoded by other DNA sequences in this sample. This rearrangement joins TRBV18 to TRBJ2-7; 12 nucleotides align to TRBD1. CDR3 length: 15 amino acids. Germline V CDR1 and CDR2: KGHSH, LQKENI. V lost 2 bases and J lost 3; bases outside the gene matches: 2. The DNA of the CDR3 is TGTGCCAGCTCACCAGGGACAGGGGGCCTCTACGAGCAGTACTTC. It encodes CASSPGTGGLYEQYF.

V and J are TRBV6-5 and TRBJ2-3; 9 positions match TRBD2. V trimming: 1 base; J trimming: 6 bases; junction bases outside the gene matches: 5. The CDR3 has 15 residues. Looked up from germline, CDR1 is MNHEY and CDR2 is SVGAGI. The DNA of the CDR3 is TGTGCCAGCAGTTACTTTGGCGGGAGGGACGATACGCAGTATTTT. As protein: CASSYFGGRDDTQYF.

In the case of this clone: Other DNA sequences within the sample encode an identical CDR3. This chain joins TRBV28 and TRBJ1-1, with D unresolved. This CDR3 contains 13 residues. Germline CDR1 reads MDHEN; CDR2 reads SYDVKM. The ends were cut back, 6 bases at V and 0 bases at J, with 8 bases in the middle. CDR3 in DNA: TGTGCCAGCAGCCCAACACTGAACACTGAAGCTTTCTTT. Protein: CASSPTLNTEAFF. The variable domain in full, completed from reference TRBV28 and TRBJ1-1, reads DVKVTQSSRYLVKRTGEKVFLECVQDMDHENMFWYRQDPGLGLRLIYFSYDVKMKEKGDIPEGYSVSREKKERFSLILESASTNQTSMYLCASSPTLNTEAFFGQGTRLTVV.

The rearrangement joins TRBV5-1 to TRBJ2-1, with 7 nucleotides matching TRBD2. The length of the CDR3 is 17 residues. Losses at the gene ends were 4 bases for V and 6 bases for J; bases not matched to a gene: 16. CDR1 SGHRS and CDR2 YFSETQ come from the germline V gene. The CDR3 sequence: CASSPGRGAGFGNEQFF. The DNA of the CDR3 is TGCGCCAGCAGCCCGGGTCGCGGAGCGGGATTTGGCAATGAGCAGTTCTTC.

CDR3 sequence: CASSTRQGLRNEQYF. CDR3 nucleotides: TGTGCCAGCAGTACCCGACAGGGATTGAGAAACGAGCAGTACTTC. The V gene is TRBV27, the J gene TRBJ2-7; 7 nucleotides agree with TRBD1. With V trimmed by 5 bases and J by 5 bases, 12 bases remained unmatched. Germline-derived CDR1 and CDR2 are MNHEY and SMNVEV (reference sequence). There are 15 residues in the CDR3.

The chain carries TRBV6-5 and TRBJ2-6, with D perhaps matching TRBD1 (5 bases). Deletions cut 4 bases from V and 4 bases from J, with 11 bases between. Looked up from germline, CDR1 is MNHEY and CDR2 is SVGAGI. This CDR3 region has 15 residues. The CDR3 spells CASSWSGPGANVLTF. The CDR3 DNA sequence: TGTGCCAGCAGTTGGTCAGGGCCCGGGGCCAACGTCCTGACTTTC.

This clone has just a few counts. The chain carries TRBV21-1 and TRBJ1-4. TRBV21-1 is a recognized pseudogene. The CDR3 loop spans 13 amino acids. CDR3 nucleotides: TGTGCCAGATACGGTTTAACTAATGAAAAACTGTTTTTT. This encodes CARYGLTNEKLFF.

The rearrangement joins TRBV27 to TRBJ2-1; TRBD2 matches 8 bases. V gave up 5 bases and J gave up 9 bases; unmatched junction bases: 6. Germline CDR1 and CDR2: MNHEY and SMNVEV (reference sequence). CDR3 length: 13 amino acids. CDR3 DNA sequence: TGTGCCAGCAGTCATCGCGGGGGGACTGAGCAGTTCTTC. Amino acid sequence: CASSHRGGTEQFF.

The chain joins TRBV10-3 to TRBJ2-1, with TRBD2 identical over 8 bases. This CDR3 has 17 residues. The germline CDR1 and CDR2 sequences are ENHRY and SYGVKD. J was trimmed by 4 bases and V by 2 bases; bases with no gene match: 10. CDR3 in amino acids: CAISEPAGAGGYNEQFF. DNA for the CDR3: TGTGCCATCAGTGAGCCAGCGGGGGCCGGTGGGTACAATGAGCAGTTCTTC.

The rearrangement links TRBV13 to TRBJ2-1; D gene ambiguous. This CDR3 is 15 amino acids long. Trimming removed 1 base from V and 6 bases from J, with 13 bases in between. The germline V gene encodes CDR1 PRHDT and CDR2 FYEKMQ (reference sequence). CDR3 amino acids: CASSLAGVTLNEQFF. CDR3 in DNA: TGTGCCAGCAGCTTAGCGGGCGTAACCCTCAATGAGCAGTTCTTC.

This clone has just one count. This chain connects TRBV7-9 to TRBJ2-5; the D is unclear. Trimming stripped 0 bases from V and 5 bases from J, with 7 bases between. The germline V gene has CDR1 SEHNR and CDR2 FQNEAQ (reference sequence). The length of the CDR3 is 13 residues. The CDR3 region has the DNA TGTGCCAGCAGCTTAGCTAGCACGGAGACCCAGTACTTC. Residues: CASSLASTETQYF. Full variable domain (remainder filled in from reference TRBV7-9 and TRBJ2-5): DTGVSQNPRHKITKRGQNVTFRCDPISEHNRLYWYRQTLGQGPEFLTYFQNEAQLEKSRLLSDRFSAERPKGSFSTLEIQRTEQGDSAMYLCASSLASTETQYFGPGTRLLVL.

V is TRBV28 and J is TRBJ2-4, with D possibly TRBD1 on 5 matching bases. Germline values: CDR1 MDHEN, CDR2 SYDVKM. The CDR3 is 15 amino acids. The V end was cut by 6 bases, the J end by 0 bases, with 12 bases between. The CDR3 spells CASSTRQLAKNIQYF. Written as DNA, the CDR3 is TGTGCCAGCAGCACACGACAGCTAGCCAAAAACATTCAGTACTTC.

As for this clone: The same CDR3 is also encoded by other DNA sequences in this sample. V is TRBV5-1 and J is TRBJ2-1, with 11 bases lining up with TRBD2. The germline CDR1 and CDR2 sequences are SGHRS and YFSETQ. The CDR3 sequence is 15 residues long. Germline trimming cut 3 bases from V and 4 bases from J; bases unmatched to any gene: 3. The CDR3 DNA reads as TGCGCCAGCAGCTCGGGACTAGCGGTTTACAATGAGCAGTTCTTC. Translated: CASSSGLAVYNEQFF.